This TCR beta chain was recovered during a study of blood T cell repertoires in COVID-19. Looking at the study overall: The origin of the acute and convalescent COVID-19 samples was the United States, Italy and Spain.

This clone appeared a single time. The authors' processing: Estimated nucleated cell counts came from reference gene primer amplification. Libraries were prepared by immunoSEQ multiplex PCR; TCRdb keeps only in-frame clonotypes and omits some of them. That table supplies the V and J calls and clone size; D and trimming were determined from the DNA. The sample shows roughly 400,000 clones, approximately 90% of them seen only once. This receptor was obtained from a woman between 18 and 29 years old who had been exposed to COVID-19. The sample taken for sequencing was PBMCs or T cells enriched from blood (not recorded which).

The CDR3 region has the DNA TGTGCCAGCACCCGACAGGGAGGAAACACCATATATTTT. Amino acids: CASTRQGGNTIYF. The rearrangement links TRBV5-8 to TRBJ1-3; 7 bases are shared with TRBD1. This CDR3 has 13 amino acids. Germline V gene data show CDR1 as SGHTS and CDR2 as YDEGEE. Germline trimming cut 6 bases from V and 4 bases from J; bases unmatched to any gene: 4.